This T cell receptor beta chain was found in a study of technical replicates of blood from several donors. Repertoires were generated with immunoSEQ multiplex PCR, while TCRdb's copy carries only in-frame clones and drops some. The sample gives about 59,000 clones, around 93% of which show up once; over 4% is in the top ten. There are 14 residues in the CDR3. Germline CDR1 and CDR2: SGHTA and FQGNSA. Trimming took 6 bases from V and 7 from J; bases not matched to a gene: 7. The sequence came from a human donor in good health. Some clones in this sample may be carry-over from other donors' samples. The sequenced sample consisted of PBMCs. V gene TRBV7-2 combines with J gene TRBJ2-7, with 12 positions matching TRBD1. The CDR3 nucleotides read TGTGCCAGCAGGAGGTGGGACAGGGGGCGAGAGCAGTACTTC. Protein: CASRRWDRGREQYF.